Listed below are T cell receptor beta chains from one sample, sequenced in a study of T cell responses to AZD1222 COVID-19 vaccine. The data were produced by immunoSEQ multiplex PCR, yet TCRdb's version contains in-frame clones alone and is incomplete. The sample has about 110,000 clones; roughly 87% are singletons. The sequencing used peripheral blood, collected on day 0 of AZD1222 vaccination. The receptors stem from an adult in good health. Each CDR3 is given without its conserved first and last residue. D genes are given only for firm matches. Size values are once, few and many counts, or a class for expanded clones, and some rows have none.

size,V,length,J,D,CDR3
-,TRBV28,14,TRBJ2-5,TRBD1,ASSRSRTGVGETQY
-,TRBV4-2,13,TRBJ2-7,TRBD1,ASSQERQGVYEQY
-,TRBV3-1/TRBV3-2,13,TRBJ2-7,TRBD1,ASSQDSGQGQQQY
-,TRBV19,14,TRBJ2-3,TRBD2,ASSMGLAGASDTQY
-,TRBV7-8,9,TRBJ2-7,-,ASSLVAEQY
-,TRBV5-1,12,TRBJ2-5,-,ASSSPPIQETQY
-,TRBV28,12,TRBJ2-3,-,ASSPARSTDTQY
-,TRBV21-1,14,TRBJ1-1,-,ASSKAGQGRRPEAF
-,TRBV5-6,10,TRBJ1-2,-,ASSIGDYGYT
-,TRBV24-1,14,TRBJ2-7,TRBD1,ATSDPPGQATYEQY
few,TRBV5-1,12,TRBJ2-7,TRBD1,ASSRGQGAYEQY
-,TRBV12-3/TRBV12-4,10,TRBJ2-1,-,ASQASELARF
-,TRBV5-4,14,TRBJ1-1,TRBD1,ASSAGTDRTNTEAF
-,TRBV9,13,TRBJ2-5,-,ASSVLSGRGETQY
few,TRBV15,13,TRBJ1-2,-,ATSRELGQNYGYT
-,TRBV9,11,TRBJ2-1,-,ASSVPGHNEQF
-,TRBV5-4,12,TRBJ2-5,-,ASSPRTAQETQY
-,TRBV7-2,12,TRBJ2-7,-,ASSPSTGTYEQY
-,TRBV6-4,17,TRBJ2-7,-,ASSVAPSVQIKSPYEQY
-,TRBV30,13,TRBJ2-7,TRBD2,AWSVSSGGYYEQY
-,TRBV3-1/TRBV3-2,17,TRBJ1-5,TRBD1,ASSQHNPTGSSSNQPQH
-,TRBV6-2/TRBV6-3,12,TRBJ2-1,-,ASSLGPASDEQF
-,TRBV29-1,10,TRBJ1-1,-,SAGGALTEAF
once,TRBV30,16,TRBJ2-7,-,AWSERDRGSPSHPIQY
few,TRBV7-8,16,TRBJ1-5,TRBD1,ASSLAERGRGLYQPQH
many,TRBV30,10,TRBJ2-7,-,AWSRGLDEQY
-,TRBV7-2,13,TRBJ2-5,-,ASSLGGAGQETQY
few,TRBV6-5,11,TRBJ2-3,-,ASSPLKGDTQY
-,TRBV30,12,TRBJ2-7,TRBD1,ARSPGQGVYEQY
-,TRBV6-4,20,TRBJ2-3,TRBD2,ASSDLVAGATTTGPYTDTQY
-,TRBV15,12,TRBJ2-7,-,ATSRGTRAYEQY
-,TRBV6-1,15,TRBJ1-4,TRBD1,ASSGPRQGATNEKLF
-,TRBV4-3,13,TRBJ1-3,-,ASSQVAVTGNTIY
-,TRBV7-2,11,TRBJ1-1,TRBD1,ASSADRVAEAF
-,TRBV6-6,12,TRBJ1-3,TRBD1,ASQRTGSGNTIY
-,TRBV3-1/TRBV3-2,10,TRBJ2-7,-,ASSPQGFEQY